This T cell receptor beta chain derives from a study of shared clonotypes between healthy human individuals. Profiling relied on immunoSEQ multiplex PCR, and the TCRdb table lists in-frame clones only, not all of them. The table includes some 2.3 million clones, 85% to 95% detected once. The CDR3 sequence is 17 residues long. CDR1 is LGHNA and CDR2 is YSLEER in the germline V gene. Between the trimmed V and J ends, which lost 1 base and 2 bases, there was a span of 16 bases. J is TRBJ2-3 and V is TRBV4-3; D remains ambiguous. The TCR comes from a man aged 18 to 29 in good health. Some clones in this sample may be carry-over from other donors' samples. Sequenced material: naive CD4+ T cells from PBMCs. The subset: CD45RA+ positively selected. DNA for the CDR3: TGCGCCAGCAGCCAAGTTCCGGCTAGGCTGACCACAGATACGCAGTATTTT. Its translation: CASSQVPARLTTDTQYF.